What follows are 6 T cell receptor beta chains derived from one specimen sequenced in a study of breast tumors, draining lymph nodes, adjacent tissues. TCRdb reanalysed the multiplex PCR reads using MiXCR and keeps one entry per CDR3 protein. This table holds roughly 23,000 distinct CDR3 sequences, 64% found once. What was sequenced was tumor-adjacent breast tissue. Source of these receptors: a female donor with breast cancer. Some clones in this sample may be carry-over from other donors' samples.

This clonotype was seen just once. The genes are TRBV20-1 and TRBJ2-1; TRBD1 matches at 11 bases. The ends lost 4 bases at V and 6 bases at J; junction bases unmatched: 8. Germline V gene lookup returns CDR1 DFQATT and CDR2 SNEGSKA (reference sequence). CDR3 length: 15 amino acids. CDR3 DNA sequence: TGCAGTGCTAATGCCGGGACAGGGGGAGGCAATGAGCAGTTCTTC. Translated, it gives CSANAGTGGGNEQFF.

In its sample, this clonotype ranks as medium-sized. The chain carries TRBV2 and TRBJ1-4, with 7 positions matching TRBD1. Trimming at V came to 7 bases and at J to 7 bases, leaving 9 bases not matched to a gene. The CDR3 runs 14 residues. Germline V gene sequence: CDR1 SNHLY, CDR2 FYNNEI. The CDR3 reads CASTEDRLGEKLFF. CDR3 in DNA: TGTGCCAGCACCGAGGACAGGTTGGGTGAAAAACTGTTTTTT.

This clonotype was seen more than once but under ten times. This rearrangement joins TRBV7-3 to TRBJ2-3; D is possibly TRBD1 or TRBD2 (5 bases each). This CDR3 has 14 residues. The germline gives CDR1 SGHTA, CDR2 FQGTGA. The V gene lost 5 bases and the J gene lost 4 bases, with 13 bases spanning the gap. The CDR3 region is CASSPFGGSDTQYF. CDR3 sequence (DNA): TGTGCCAGCAGCCCTTTTGGGGGATCAGATACGCAGTATTTT. Together with reference TRBV7-3 and TRBJ2-3, the CDR3 gives the full variable domain: GAGVSQTPSNKVTEKGKYVELRCDPISGHTALYWYRQSLGQGPEFLIYFQGTGAADDSGLPNDRFFAVRPEGSVSTLKIQRTERGDSAVYLCASSPFGGSDTQYFGPGTRLTVL.

The table lists this clonotype with a count of one. V usage is TRBV6-5 and J usage is TRBJ1-2; 7 nucleotides match TRBD1. Germline CDR1 reads MNHEY; CDR2 reads SVGAGI. The CDR3 extends over 16 amino acids. The trim removed 5 bases at V and 3 bases at J, leaving 12 bases unmatched. This chain's CDR3 is CASSLQRDSLDYGYTF. In DNA form, the CDR3 reads TGTGCCAGCAGTCTACAACGGGACAGCTTAGACTATGGCTACACCTTC.

This clonotype came up many times. V usage is TRBV7-2 and J usage is TRBJ1-4; unclear D gene. This CDR3 spans 16 amino acids. Between the trimmed V and J ends, which lost 4 bases and 7 bases, there was a span of 19 bases. The V gene's germline CDR1 is SGHTA and CDR2 FQGNSA. The chain's CDR3 is CASSSAPGLTGEKLFF. The DNA of the CDR3 is TGTGCCAGCAGCTCGGCCCCGGGGTTGACGGGTGAAAAACTGTTTTTT.

J is TRBJ2-5 and V is TRBV2; possibly TRBD2 for D (5 bases). The germline CDR1 and CDR2 sequences are SNHLY and FYNNEI. V lost 0 bases and J 1 base, leaving 9 bases between the germline ends. This CDR3 region has 15 residues. CDR3 region: CASSEALAFQETQYF. The CDR3, as DNA: TGTGCCAGCAGTGAAGCGCTAGCCTTCCAAGAGACCCAGTACTTC.